The clone carrying this TCR beta chain was recorded once. Its antigen remains unidentified. The V segment lost 4 bases and the J segment 2 bases; nucleotides outside the gene matches: 4. This CDR3 region has 15 residues. Germline V gene sequence: CDR1 SGHTS, CDR2 YDEGEE. Profiled with immunoSEQ multiplex PCR; TCRdb holds only in-frame clones, not every one. Of some 38,000 clones listed, approximately 82% were seen once; the top ten hold 7.5% to 10%. The data derive from a study of glioma-infiltrating T cells after dendritic cell vaccination. Study-wide background: Between the early 2000s and the early 2010s, patients got autologous tumor lysate-pulsed dendritic cell vaccines.

Notes on the study in general: TCR clonality showed no direct relationship with survival.

The receptor comes from a human donor with glioblastoma. This material consisted of blood, taken before dendritic cell vaccination. The chain carries TRBV5-8 and TRBJ1-5; TRBD1 matches 9 bases. For the CDR3, the DNA is TGTGCCAGCAGCGCAAGGACAGGGGGCAATCAGCCCCAGCATTTT. Its protein product is CASSARTGGNQPQHF.